The 31 T cell receptor beta chains presented below share a single source sample, sequenced in a study of cytomegalovirus exposure and HLA in healthy donors (dated by TCRdb to 2015 to 2018). The receptor library was made with the immunoSEQ multiplex PCR assay. The multiplex PCR relied on a mix of 60 forward primers for TCR Vbeta segments and 13 reverse primers for TCR Jbeta segments. This is the immuneACCESS table as TCRdb keeps it, with only in-frame sequences that have V and J called. A part of the clones is gone; compared with another copy, unresolved V genes explain less than half, and the rest is unexplained. The sample includes 210,000 or so clones, with around 87% observed a single time. The top ten clones comprise 1% to 1.5% of the sample. The sample comprised PBMCs. The receptors were gathered from a man aged 25-45 years in good health and CMV-seronegative.

The chain recombines TRBV18 with TRBJ2-1; 10 bases align to TRBD1. CDR1 and CDR2 (germline): KGHSH, LQKENI. The CDR3 sequence is 14 residues long. The junction had 3 bases not matched to a gene; V was cut back by 2 bases and J by 8 bases. The CDR3 loop reads CASSPRTGGDEQFF. The CDR3 DNA is TGTGCCAGCTCACCAAGGACAGGGGGTGATGAGCAGTTCTTC. Complete variable domain (other parts from reference TRBV18 and TRBJ2-1): NAGVMQNPRHLVRRRGQEARLRCSPMKGHSHVYWYRQLPEEGLKFMVYLQKENIIDESGMPKERFSAEFPKEGPSILRIQQVVRGDSAAYFCASSPRTGGDEQFFGPGTRLTVL.

The CDR3 protein is CASSPRTGGKYNEQFF. CDR3 DNA: TGTGCCAGCAGTCCCCGGACAGGGGGCAAGTACAATGAGCAGTTCTTC. The V and J genes are TRBV27 and TRBJ2-1; TRBD1 matches 11 bases. CDR3 size: 16 residues. The germline CDR1 and CDR2 sequences are MNHEY and SMNVEV (reference sequence). With 5 bases clipped from V and 4 bases from J, the junction kept 7 bases outside the gene matches.

This sequence joins TRBV21-1 and TRBJ2-7; the table's D call, TRBD1, was not checked against the DNA. TRBV21-1 is a listed pseudogene. The CDR3 loop spans 13 amino acids. Written as DNA, the CDR3 is TGTGCCAGCAGCAAAGGGGCGAGTTGTTGGCAGTACTTC. It is translated as CASSKGASCWQYF.

This chain connects TRBV27 to TRBJ2-7, with D possibly being TRBD1 (5 bases). The CDR3 length is 13 residues. CDR1 MNHEY and CDR2 SMNVEV come from the germline V gene (reference sequence). With 2 bases removed from V and 3 bases from J, the gap between germline ends came to 8 bases. CDR3 DNA: TGTGCCAGCAGTTTAGGGGCTGACTACGAGCAGTACTTC. Its translation: CASSLGADYEQYF.

The V call is TRBV4-2, the J call TRBJ2-5; 9 nucleotides line up with TRBD1. The CDR3 runs to 16 residues. V was clipped by 0 bases and J by 2 bases; unmatched bases: 4. Germline V lookup: CDR1 LGHNA, CDR2 YNFKEQ. CDR3 region: CASSQDHRGRQETQYF. For the CDR3, the DNA is TGTGCCAGCAGCCAAGATCACAGGGGGCGACAAGAGACCCAGTACTTC.

The chain is built from TRBV9 and TRBJ2-7; a possible D gene is TRBD1 (5 bases). The CDR3 sequence is 14 residues long. Trimming pared 4 bases from V and 0 bases from J, leaving 11 bases between. CDR1 is SGDLS, CDR2 YYNGEE, per germline. CDR3 amino acids: CASSPQGYSYEQYF. CDR3 coding DNA: TGTGCCAGCAGCCCCCAGGGATACTCCTACGAGCAGTACTTC.

This CDR3 reads CASRDSSGSIYEQYF. The CDR3 DNA reads TGTGCCAGCAGGGATTCTAGCGGGAGTATCTACGAGCAGTACTTC. V and J are TRBV2 and TRBJ2-7, with 10 nucleotides matching TRBD2. Germline lookup yields CDR1 SNHLY and CDR2 FYNNEI. J was trimmed by 3 bases and V by 6 bases; bases with no gene match: 8. The CDR3 contains 15 residues.

The V call is TRBV28, the J call TRBJ2-7, with no clear D. V was clipped by 3 bases and J by 1 base, with 13 bases between them. The CDR3 contains 15 residues. Germline values: CDR1 MDHEN, CDR2 SYDVKM. The CDR3: CASSFSLLASYEQYF. DNA of the CDR3: TGTGCCAGCAGTTTCTCACTATTAGCTTCCTACGAGCAGTACTTC.

This chain uses TRBV11-2 with TRBJ2-7; 8 nucleotides agree with TRBD2. The CDR3 loop spans 14 amino acids. The V and J ends lost 6 bases and 6 bases, in that order; junction bases with no gene match: 10. Germline assignment: CDR1 SGHAT and CDR2 FQNNGV. The CDR3 protein is CASRNEAGGSEQYF. The CDR3 DNA is TGTGCCAGCAGAAATGAGGCGGGGGGCAGCGAGCAGTACTTC.

The chain combines TRBV10-1 with TRBJ2-1; 8 bases line up with TRBD1. The CDR3 has 14 residues. Germline values: CDR1 WNHNN, CDR2 SYGVQD (reference sequence). J lost 7 bases, V lost 6 bases, and 8 bases had no gene match. CDR3 sequence reads: CASRDDRGSNEQFF. CDR3 sequence (DNA): TGCGCCAGCAGGGATGACAGGGGCTCGAATGAGCAGTTCTTC.

V usage is TRBV5-6 and J usage is TRBJ2-4, with no clear D. Germline loops: CDR1 SGHDT, CDR2 YYEEEE. The CDR3 consists of 15 residues. Between the trimmed V and J ends, which lost 5 bases and 0 bases, there was a span of 12 bases. CDR3 sequence reads: CASSSPHLAKNIQYF. CDR3 DNA: TGTGCCAGCAGTTCCCCCCATTTAGCCAAAAACATTCAGTACTTC.

J is TRBJ1-1 and V is TRBV28, with D unclear. From germline, CDR1 is MDHEN and CDR2 SYDVKM. The CDR3 has 13 residues. V gave up 6 bases and J gave up 2 bases, with 10 bases separating them. The CDR3 loop reads CASSLLRNTEAFF. As DNA, the CDR3 is TGTGCCAGCAGCTTACTACGAAACACTGAAGCTTTCTTT.

V is TRBV28 and J is TRBJ2-7; D is perhaps TRBD2 (6 bases). Germline V lookup: CDR1 MDHEN, CDR2 SYDVKM. The V end lost 7 bases, the J end lost 6 bases, and 16 bases lay between the germline ends. The CDR3 totals 13 residues. CDR3 DNA sequence: TGTGCCAGCATCGTTTTGGGGGGTGGCGAGCAGTACTTC. Its translation: CASIVLGGGEQYF.

The V and J genes are TRBV21-1 and TRBJ2-5; TRBD1, the D gene given by the table, was not confirmed from the DNA. TRBV21-1 is deemed a pseudogene. The CDR3 runs to 17 residues. CDR3 DNA: TGTGCCAGCAGCAAAAAAGCGAGGTTTAAGGGGTCAGAGACCCAGTACTTC. As protein: CASSKKARFKGSETQYF.

J is TRBJ1-2 and V is TRBV7-9; 7 nucleotides agree with TRBD1. This CDR3 spans 13 amino acids. V shed 8 bases, J shed 5 bases, and the junction held 8 bases outside the gene matches. In germline, CDR1 is SEHNR, CDR2 FQNEAQ (reference sequence). The CDR3 spells CASDPRDRYGYTF. The CDR3 nucleotides read TGTGCCAGCGACCCCCGGGACAGATATGGCTACACCTTC.

This clone appeared a single time. The V call is TRBV5-1, the J call TRBJ2-7; perhaps TRBD1 as D (5 bases). Trimming cost V 0 bases and J 2 bases, with 9 bases left between them. Germline V gene data show CDR1 as SGHRS and CDR2 as YFSETQ. The CDR3 length is 14 residues. CDR3 coding DNA: TGCGCCAGCAGCTTGGCCCAGGGTACCTACGAGCAGTACTTC. Amino acids: CASSLAQGTYEQYF. Looking up the rest from reference TRBV5-1 and TRBJ2-7 gives the full variable domain: KAGVTQTPRYLIKTRGQQVTLSCSPISGHRSVSWYQQTPGQGLQFLFEYFSETQRNKGNFPGRFSGRQFSNSRSEMNVSTLELGDSALYLCASSLAQGTYEQYFGPGTRLTVT.

The chain has TRBV5-1 and TRBJ1-2; TRBD1 matches 7 bases. J was trimmed by 6 bases and V by 1 base; bases with no gene match: 6. From germline, CDR1 is SGHRS and CDR2 YFSETQ. The CDR3 covers 14 residues. The CDR3 spells CASSLLKGQNGYTF. The CDR3 DNA sequence: TGCGCCAGCAGCTTGCTCAAGGGACAGAATGGCTACACCTTC.

The chain is built from TRBV2 and TRBJ1-2; 8 nucleotides align to TRBD1. Germline lookup yields CDR1 SNHLY and CDR2 FYNNEI. V dropped 7 bases and J dropped 4; count of bases not matched to a gene: 5. The CDR3 is made up of 13 amino acids. The CDR3 here is CASKGQGGYGYTF. The DNA for the CDR3 is TGTGCCAGCAAAGGACAGGGAGGCTATGGCTACACCTTC.

CDR3 in DNA: TGTGCCGGACGTGTGGAGGCCGCCTACAATGAGCAGTTCTTC. Amino acid sequence: CAGRVEAAYNEQFF. The V call is TRBV7-9, the J call TRBJ2-1, with TRBD2 as a possible D gene (5 bases). Trimming removed 11 bases from V and 2 bases from J, with 16 bases in between. CDR1 is SEHNR, CDR2 FQNEAQ, per germline (reference sequence). This CDR3 has 14 amino acids.

The chain joins TRBV5-8 to TRBJ2-1; TRBD1 matches at 7 bases. This CDR3 is built from 11 residues. The junction had 5 bases not matched to a gene; V was cut back by 4 bases and J by 13 bases. Germline values: CDR1 SGHTS, CDR2 YDEGEE. The CDR3 nucleotides read TGTGCCAGCAGCCCTGACAGGGCACAGTTCTTC. Translating it yields CASSPDRAQFF.

The chain uses TRBV7-9 and TRBJ2-5; 7 bases are shared with TRBD2. Per germline, CDR1 SEHNR and CDR2 FQNEAQ (reference sequence). This CDR3 contains 16 residues. V lost 5 bases to trimming and J lost 4 bases; unmatched junction nucleotides: 13. CDR3 nucleotide sequence: TGTGCCAGCAGCCAACTCCTAGCGCCGGGGGGAGAGACCCAGTACTTC. Translating gives CASSQLLAPGGETQYF.

V usage is TRBV5-1 and J usage is TRBJ2-5; TRBD2 matches 11 bases. Unmatched junction bases numbered 10, after V lost 5 bases and J lost 1 base. CDR1 SGHRS and CDR2 YFSETQ come from the germline V gene. This CDR3 region has 17 residues. CDR3 sequence reads: CASRLVGLAGGQETQYF. CDR3 nucleotides: TGCGCCAGCAGACTGGTTGGGCTAGCGGGGGGCCAAGAGACCCAGTACTTC.

The chain links TRBV5-8 to TRBJ2-7, with D hard to call. In germline, CDR1 is SGHTS, CDR2 YDEGEE. This CDR3 contains 12 residues. V was shortened by 3 bases and J by 3 bases, with 7 bases between the two germline ends. The CDR3 sequence is CASSWALYEQYF. The CDR3 DNA reads as TGTGCCAGCAGCTGGGCCCTCTACGAGCAGTACTTC.

This chain joins TRBV4-1 and TRBJ2-7; possibly TRBD2 for D (5 bases). The CDR3 sequence is 15 residues long. Germline loops: CDR1 MGHRA, CDR2 YSYEKL. The V and J ends lost 1 base and 5 bases respectively, with 15 bases between them. CDR3 protein: CASSQGGAARDEQYF. The CDR3 DNA follows: TGCGCCAGCAGCCAAGGGGGAGCCGCCCGGGACGAGCAGTACTTC.

The V and J genes are TRBV7-2 and TRBJ2-5; 9 bases fit TRBD2. The ends lost 3 bases at V and 9 bases at J; junction bases unmatched: 8. The CDR3 spans 14 residues. CDR1 and CDR2 from the germline V gene are SGHTA and FQGNSA. The CDR3 bases are TGTGCCAGCAGCTTGGGACTAGCCCAGGGGGCCCAGTACTTC. It codes for CASSLGLAQGAQYF.

V is TRBV5-1 and J is TRBJ1-1; 7 bases are a match to TRBD1. This CDR3 region has 12 residues. Germline lookup yields CDR1 SGHRS and CDR2 YFSETQ. V was clipped by 4 bases and J by 8 bases; unmatched bases: 5. The CDR3 sequence: CASSGDSGEAFF. Here the CDR3 DNA reads TGCGCCAGCAGCGGGGACAGCGGGGAAGCTTTCTTT.

The chain uses TRBV30 and TRBJ1-1, with D possibly TRBD1 on 5 matching bases. V was cut by 0 bases and J by 6 bases, with 14 bases left in between. The CDR3 runs 14 residues. Germline V lookup: CDR1 GTSNPN, CDR2 SVGIG (reference sequence). The CDR3 sequence: CAWSVQKGLAEAFF. In DNA, the CDR3 is TGTGCCTGGAGTGTACAAAAGGGGTTGGCTGAAGCTTTCTTT.

The J gene is TRBJ2-7, the V gene TRBV29-1; the match to TRBD1 covers 7 bases. The CDR3 is 13 residues long. Per germline, CDR1 SQVTM and CDR2 ANQGSEA. CDR3 coding DNA: TGCAGTACGACCGGGACAGAAGGCTACGAGCAGTACTTC. Its translation: CSTTGTEGYEQYF.

V and J are TRBV19 and TRBJ1-2; tentatively, D is TRBD1 (5 bases). The CDR3 is 16 amino acids. Per germline, CDR1 LNHDA and CDR2 SQIVND (reference sequence). V was pared by 5 bases and J by 4 bases, with 20 bases between. The CDR3 here is CASSDHTPGPRYGYTF. In DNA, the CDR3 is TGTGCCAGTAGTGATCACACCCCAGGGCCCCGCTATGGCTACACCTTC.

This clone was seen only once. The rearrangement joins TRBV27 to TRBJ1-5; possible D gene TRBD1, 6 bases. Trimming took off 2 bases at V and 5 bases at J, with 10 bases between the two ends. The V gene's germline CDR1 is MNHEY and CDR2 SMNVEV (reference sequence). The CDR3 contains 14 residues. Here the CDR3 reads CASSLGGSYQPQHF. The CDR3 DNA sequence: TGTGCCAGCAGTTTAGGGGGCAGCTATCAGCCCCAGCATTTT.

This chain links TRBV6-6 with TRBJ2-1; TRBD2 aligns across 7 bases. CDR3 length: 13 amino acids. The trim removed 8 bases at V and 9 bases at J, leaving 10 bases unmatched. Germline CDR1 MNHNY, CDR2 SVGAGI (reference sequence). DNA for the CDR3: TGTGCCAGCCTATTGTCAGCGGGACCTGAGCAGTTCTTC. Its protein is CASLLSAGPEQFF.